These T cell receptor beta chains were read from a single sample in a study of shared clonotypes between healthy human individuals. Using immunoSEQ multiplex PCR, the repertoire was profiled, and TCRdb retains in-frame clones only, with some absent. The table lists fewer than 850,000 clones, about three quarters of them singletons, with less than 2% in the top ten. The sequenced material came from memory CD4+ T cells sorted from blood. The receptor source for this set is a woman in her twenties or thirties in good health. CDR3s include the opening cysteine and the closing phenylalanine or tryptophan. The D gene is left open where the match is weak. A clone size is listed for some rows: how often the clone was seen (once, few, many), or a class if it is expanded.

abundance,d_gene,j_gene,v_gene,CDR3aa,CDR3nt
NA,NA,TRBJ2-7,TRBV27,CASTLGLGEEQYF,TGTGCCAGCACCCTGGGTCTCGGGGAGGAGCAGTACTTC
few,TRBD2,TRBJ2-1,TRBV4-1,CASSQALVAGHYNEQFF,TGCGCCAGCAGCCAAGCGCTCGTAGCGGGCCACTACAATGAGCAGTTCTTC
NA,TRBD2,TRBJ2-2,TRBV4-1,CASSQPASGRGELFF,TGCGCCAGCAGCCAACCTGCTAGCGGGAGAGGGGAGCTGTTTTTT
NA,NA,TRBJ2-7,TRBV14,CASSQDPRRGEQYF,TGTGCCAGCAGCCAAGACCCCAGACGAGGGGAGCAGTACTTC
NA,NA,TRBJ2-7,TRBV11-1,CASSFRGAAYEQYF,TGTGCCAGCAGCTTCCGGGGGGCGGCCTACGAGCAGTACTTC
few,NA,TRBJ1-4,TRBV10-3,CAISERGASTTNEKLFF,TGTGCCATCAGTGAGAGGGGAGCATCTACAACTAATGAAAAACTGTTTTTT
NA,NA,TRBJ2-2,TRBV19,CASSMEQYASGELFF,TGTGCCAGTAGTATGGAACAGTATGCTTCCGGGGAGCTGTTTTTT
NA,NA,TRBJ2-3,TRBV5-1,CASSLYGPGELADTQYF,TGCGCCAGCAGCTTGTACGGTCCAGGGGAATTAGCAGATACGCAGTATTTT
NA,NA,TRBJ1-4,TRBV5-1,CASSLAGTLDEKLFF,TGCGCCAGCAGCTTGGCCGGGACGCTAGATGAAAAACTGTTTTTT
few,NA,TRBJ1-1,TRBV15,CATSRAAGRVAFF,TGTGCCACCAGCAGGGCGGCAGGGAGGGTAGCTTTCTTT
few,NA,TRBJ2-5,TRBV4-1,CASSQDYPRAPWTQYF,TGCGCCAGCAGCCAAGACTACCCGAGGGCCCCCTGGACCCAGTACTTC
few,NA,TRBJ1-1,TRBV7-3,CASSATPGTEAFF,TGTGCCAGCAGCGCCACCCCGGGTACCGAAGCTTTCTTT
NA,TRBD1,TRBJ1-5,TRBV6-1,CASSEWTGNQPQHF,TGTGCCAGCAGTGAATGGACAGGTAATCAGCCCCAGCATTTT
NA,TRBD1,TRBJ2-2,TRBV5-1,CASGTGGMNTGELFF,TGCGCCAGCGGAACAGGGGGCATGAACACCGGGGAGCTGTTTTTT
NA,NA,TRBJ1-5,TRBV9,CASSVSPWEPQHF,TGTGCCAGCAGCGTATCACCGTGGGAGCCCCAGCATTTT
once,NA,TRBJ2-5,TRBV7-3,CASSPSGGETQYF,TGTGCCAGCAGCCCCTCTGGCGGGGAGACCCAGTACTTC
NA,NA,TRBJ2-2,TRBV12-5,CASALLNTGELFF,TGTGCTAGTGCCCTTTTGAACACCGGGGAGCTGTTTTTT
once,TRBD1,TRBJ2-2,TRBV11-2,CASSPRDRGLPGELFF,TGTGCCAGCAGCCCAAGGGACAGGGGGCTGCCCGGGGAGCTGTTTTTT
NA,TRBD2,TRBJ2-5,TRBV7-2,CASSKSMTSGRETQYF,TGTGCCAGCAGCAAATCGATGACTAGCGGGAGAGAGACCCAGTACTTC
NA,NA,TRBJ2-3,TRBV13,CASSLQNLRPQYF,TGTGCCAGCAGCTTACAGAATCTGAGACCTCAGTATTTT
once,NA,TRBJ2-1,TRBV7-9,CASSFPPRGEQFF,TGTGCCAGCAGCTTCCCTCCCAGGGGTGAGCAGTTCTTC
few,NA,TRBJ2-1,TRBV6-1,CASSEAVSEQFF,TGTGCCAGCAGTGAAGCAGTGAGTGAGCAGTTCTTC
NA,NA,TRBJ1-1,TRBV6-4,CASSVKENTEAFF,TGTGCCAGCAGCGTGAAAGAGAACACTGAAGCTTTCTTT
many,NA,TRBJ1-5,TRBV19,CASDSLGARGNQPQHF,TGTGCCAGCGACTCCTTAGGGGCGCGGGGCAATCAGCCCCAGCATTTT
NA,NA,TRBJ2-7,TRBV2,CASSVPSFGEQYF,TGTGCCAGCAGTGTTCCCTCTTTCGGCGAGCAGTACTTC
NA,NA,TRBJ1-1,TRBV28,CASSLPSDRNTEAFF,TGTGCCAGCAGCCTACCCTCTGACAGGAACACTGAAGCTTTCTTT
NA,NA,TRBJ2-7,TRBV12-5,CASARMSGPLVYEQYF,TGTGCTAGTGCCCGGATGTCGGGACCTTTGGTGTACGAGCAGTACTTC
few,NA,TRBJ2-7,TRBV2,CASRRDLTYEQYF,TGTGCCAGCAGGCGGGACTTAACCTACGAGCAGTACTTC
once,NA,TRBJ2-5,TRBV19,CASSTQRGTTQETQYF,TGTGCCAGTAGTACCCAACGCGGCACCACCCAAGAGACCCAGTACTTC
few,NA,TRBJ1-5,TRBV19,CASSIKVGSQPQHF,TGTGCCAGTAGTATTAAGGTAGGAAGTCAGCCCCAGCATTTT
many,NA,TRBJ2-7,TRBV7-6,CASSLAGGPYEQYF,TGTGCCAGCAGCTTAGCGGGCGGACCCTACGAGCAGTACTTC
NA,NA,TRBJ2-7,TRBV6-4,CASTASAKGEQYF,TGTGCCAGCACGGCTAGCGCCAAGGGGGAGCAGTACTTC
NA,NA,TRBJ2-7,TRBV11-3,CASSLSRSYYEQYF,TGTGCCAGCAGCTTATCCAGGTCATACTACGAGCAGTACTTC
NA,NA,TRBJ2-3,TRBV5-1,CASSLNRPSTDTQYF,TGCGCCAGCAGCTTGAACAGACCGAGCACAGATACGCAGTATTTT
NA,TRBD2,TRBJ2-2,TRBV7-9,CATRLTSSSGELFF,TGTGCCACCCGTCTGACTAGCTCCTCCGGGGAGCTGTTTTTT
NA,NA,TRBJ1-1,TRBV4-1,CASSQRGFFATEAFF,TGCGCCAGCAGCCAAAGGGGCTTTTTCGCCACTGAAGCTTTCTTT
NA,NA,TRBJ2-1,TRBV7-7,CASSLDYSYNEQFF,TGTGCCAGCAGCCTGGACTACTCCTACAATGAGCAGTTCTTC
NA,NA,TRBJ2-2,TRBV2,CASRLTGNTGELFF,TGTGCCAGCAGGCTGACAGGGAACACCGGGGAGCTGTTTTTT
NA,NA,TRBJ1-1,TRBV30,CACRPGSSEAFF,TGTGCCTGCCGACCTGGGAGTTCTGAAGCTTTCTTT
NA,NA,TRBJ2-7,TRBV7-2,CASSLDQGEQYF,TGTGCCAGCAGCTTAGACCAAGGCGAGCAGTACTTC
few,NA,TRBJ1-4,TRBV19,CASRSESNEKLFF,TGTGCCAGTAGATCGGAGTCTAATGAAAAACTGTTTTTT
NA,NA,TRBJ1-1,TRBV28,CASSFPGISSKTEAFF,TGTGCCAGCAGTTTTCCAGGGATCTCATCCAAGACTGAAGCTTTCTTT
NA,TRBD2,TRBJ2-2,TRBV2,CASRPPGLAGAGELFF,TGTGCCAGCAGGCCGCCGGGACTAGCGGGAGCCGGGGAGCTGTTTTTT
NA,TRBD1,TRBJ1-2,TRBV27,CASSPGTAHGYTF,TGTGCCAGCAGTCCGGGGACAGCGCATGGCTACACCTTC
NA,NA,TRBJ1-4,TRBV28,CASSSQGGGGEKLFF,TGTGCCAGCAGTTCTCAGGGAGGAGGAGGGGAAAAACTGTTTTTT
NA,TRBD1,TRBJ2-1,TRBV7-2,CASSFRQGVNNEQFF,TGTGCCAGCAGCTTTCGACAGGGGGTGAACAATGAGCAGTTCTTC
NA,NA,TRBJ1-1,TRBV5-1,CASSTEGKRTEAFF,TGCGCCAGCAGCACGGAGGGAAAGCGCACTGAAGCTTTCTTT
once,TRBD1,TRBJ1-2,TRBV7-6,CASSLHPGQNYGYTF,TGTGCCAGCAGCCTCCACCCGGGACAGAACTATGGCTACACCTTC
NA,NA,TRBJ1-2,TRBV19,CASSIMARNYGYTF,TGTGCCAGTAGTATAATGGCCCGCAACTATGGCTACACCTTC
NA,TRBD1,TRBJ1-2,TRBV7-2,CASSLEAGDRGIVGYTF,TGTGCCAGCAGCTTAGAGGCGGGGGACAGGGGAATCGTGGGCTACACCTTC
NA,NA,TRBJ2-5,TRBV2,CASRMGVPETQYF,TGTGCCAGCAGGATGGGGGTCCCAGAGACCCAGTACTTC
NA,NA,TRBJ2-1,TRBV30,CAWSRYGVSYNEQFF,TGTGCCTGGAGTAGGTACGGTGTCTCCTACAATGAGCAGTTCTTC
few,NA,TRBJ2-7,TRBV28,CASTRASRTYEQYF,TGTGCCAGCACCCGGGCCTCAAGAACCTACGAGCAGTACTTC
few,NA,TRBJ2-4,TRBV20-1,CSAQVRNIQYF,TGCAGTGCACAAGTCCGGAACATTCAGTACTTC
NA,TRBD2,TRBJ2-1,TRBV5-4,CASTKTTSGVDEQFF,TGTGCCAGCACTAAGACAACTAGCGGGGTGGATGAGCAGTTCTTC